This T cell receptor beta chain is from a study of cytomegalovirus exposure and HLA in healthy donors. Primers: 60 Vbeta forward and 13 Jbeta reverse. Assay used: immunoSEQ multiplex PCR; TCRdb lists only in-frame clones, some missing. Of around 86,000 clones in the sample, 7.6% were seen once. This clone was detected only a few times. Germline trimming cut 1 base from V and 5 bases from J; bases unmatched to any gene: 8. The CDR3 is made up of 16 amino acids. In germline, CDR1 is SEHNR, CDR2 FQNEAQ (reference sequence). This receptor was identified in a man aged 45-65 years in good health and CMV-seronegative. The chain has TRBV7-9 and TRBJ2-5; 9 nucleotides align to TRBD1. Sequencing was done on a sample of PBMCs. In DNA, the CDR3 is TGTGCCAGCAGCTTAGGACGGACAGGGGCCCGGGAGACCCAGTACTTC. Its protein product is CASSLGRTGARETQYF. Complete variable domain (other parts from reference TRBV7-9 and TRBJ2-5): DTGVSQNPRHKITKRGQNVTFRCDPISEHNRLYWYRQTLGQGPEFLTYFQNEAQLEKSRLLSDRFSAERPKGSFSTLEIQRTEQGDSAMYLCASSLGRTGARETQYFGPGTRLLVL.